The 23 T cell receptor beta chains given below trace back to one sample, sequenced in a study of T cell responses to AZD1222 COVID-19 vaccine. TCRdb keeps only in-frame clones here, not all; method: immunoSEQ multiplex PCR. The sample comprises about 120,000 clones, 90% of which are singletons, and nearly 4.5% rests with the top ten. This material consisted of peripheral blood, taken on day 0 of MenACWY control vaccination. Receptors originate from an adult in good health.

V and J are TRBV5-4 and TRBJ1-1, with D uncertain. Germline V gene sequence: CDR1 SGHNT, CDR2 YYREEE (reference sequence). This CDR3 has 15 residues. Deletions cut 9 bases from V and 1 base from J, with 19 bases between. The CDR3 reads CATLSLDRENTEAFF. The CDR3 region has the DNA TGTGCCACCCTGTCTTTGGACCGGGAGAACACTGAAGCTTTCTTT. Variable domain in full (rest from reference TRBV5-4 and TRBJ1-1): ETGVTQSPTHLIKTRGQQVTLRCSSQSGHNTVSWYQQALGQGPQFIFQYYREEENGRGNFPPRFSGLQFPNYSSELNVNALELDDSALYLCATLSLDRENTEAFFGQGTRLTVV.

This clone is a singleton in its sample. The V and J genes are TRBV7-3 and TRBJ2-3, with D possibly TRBD2 on 5 matching bases. The CDR3 loop spans 15 amino acids. V was cut by 2 bases and J by 8 bases, with 17 bases left in between. The germline V gene has CDR1 SGHTA and CDR2 FQGTGA. The CDR3 DNA sequence: TGTGCCAGCAGCTTAGAGGCGGGTCGGTCGGGTACGCAGTATTTT. Its translation: CASSLEAGRSGTQYF.

This chain uses TRBV7-2 with TRBJ1-1, with D tentatively TRBD1 (6 bases). Trimming pared 5 bases from V and 0 bases from J, leaving 10 bases between. Per the germline V gene, CDR1 is SGHTA and CDR2 is FQGNSA. This CDR3 contains 14 residues. CDR3 sequence reads: CASSQGPMNTEAFF. CDR3 bases: TGTGCCAGCAGCCAGGGGCCCATGAACACTGAAGCTTTCTTT.

V is TRBV28 and J is TRBJ2-7; 8 nucleotides match TRBD2. In germline, CDR1 is MDHEN, CDR2 SYDVKM. The CDR3 is made up of 15 amino acids. V lost 1 base to trimming and J lost 4 bases; unmatched junction nucleotides: 6. The CDR3 region is CASSLLSGRGYEQYF. The CDR3 DNA is TGTGCCAGCAGTTTATTGAGCGGGAGAGGTTACGAGCAGTACTTC.

The V call is TRBV11-3, the J call TRBJ1-3, with 8 bases that match TRBD1. This CDR3 is 15 amino acids long. The germline V gene has CDR1 SGHNT and CDR2 YENEEA. The ends lost 5 bases at V and 0 bases at J; junction bases unmatched: 3. Here the CDR3 DNA reads TGTGCCAGCAGCGAAGGACAGGGCTCTGGAAACACCATATATTTT. As protein: CASSEGQGSGNTIYF. The full variable domain, its missing parts supplied by reference TRBV11-3 and TRBJ1-3, is EAGVVQSPRYKIIEKKQPVAFWCNPISGHNTLYWYLQNLGQGPELLIRYENEEAVDDSQLPKDRFSAERLKGVDSTLKIQPAELGDSAVYLCASSEGQGSGNTIYFGEGSWLTVV.

This clone was picked up a small number of times. V gene TRBV20-1 combines with J gene TRBJ1-6, with D unclear. The germline V and J ends were trimmed by 6 bases and 10 bases, with 10 bases remaining between them. The CDR3 spans 11 residues. The germline V gene encodes CDR1 DFQATT and CDR2 SNEGSKA (reference sequence). This chain's CDR3 is CSALRDSPLHF. Here the CDR3 DNA reads TGCAGTGCCCTTAGAGACTCACCCCTCCACTTT.

This clone was counted only a few times. This chain uses TRBV9 with TRBJ2-3, with D unresolved. V gave up 0 bases and J gave up 1 base, with 15 bases separating them. CDR3 length equals 17 residues. CDR1 SGDLS and CDR2 YYNGEE come from the germline V gene. CDR3 DNA sequence: TGTGCCAGCAGCGTAGTGGGTCGGCATTTAGGCACAGATACGCAGTATTTT. Protein: CASSVVGRHLGTDTQYF.

The genes are TRBV2 and TRBJ1-1; D gene ambiguous. V lost 7 bases to trimming and J lost 1 base, with 4 bases between them. The CDR3 covers 11 residues. Per germline, CDR1 SNHLY and CDR2 FYNNEI. The CDR3 DNA reads as TGTGCCAGCACCCAGAACACTGAAGCTTTCTTT. This encodes CASTQNTEAFF.

The CDR3 nucleotides read TGTGCCAGCAGTTTATTACCATCCGTGGAGCTGTTTTTT. This gives the protein CASSLLPSVELFF. The chain carries TRBV28 and TRBJ2-2, with D uncertain. This CDR3 spans 13 amino acids. Germline V CDR1 and CDR2: MDHEN, SYDVKM. Trimming left V 1 base short and J 10 bases short, with 10 bases between.

The genes are TRBV2 and TRBJ2-7; 9 bases map to TRBD2. Germline CDR1 reads SNHLY; CDR2 reads FYNNEI. Germline trimming cut 2 bases from V and 4 bases from J; bases unmatched to any gene: 3. This CDR3 comprises 14 residues. CDR3 nucleotides: TGTGCCAGCAGTGAACAGGCGGGGGGGTACGAGCAGTACGTC. Its protein is CASSEQAGGYEQYV.

This clone has only one observation. The chain has TRBV10-3 and TRBJ1-5, with unresolved D. The CDR3 runs to 14 residues. Per the germline V gene, CDR1 is ENHRY and CDR2 is SYGVKD. Trimming took off 3 bases at V and 7 bases at J, with 13 bases between the two ends. The CDR3 coding sequence is TGTGCCATCAGTGACGGGTCATGGCTGCAGCCCCAGCATTTT. It yields the protein CAISDGSWLQPQHF.

V gene TRBV28 combines with J gene TRBJ1-1; no clear D gene. V lost 4 bases and J lost 5, with 5 bases in between. Germline V CDR1 and CDR2: MDHEN, SYDVKM. This CDR3 contains 11 residues. For the CDR3, the DNA is TGTGCCAGCAGTTGGGAGACTGAAGCTTTCTTT. This encodes CASSWETEAFF.

J is TRBJ1-1 and V is TRBV28, with TRBD1 matching 8 bases. Germline CDR1 reads MDHEN; CDR2 reads SYDVKM. The junction had 10 bases not matched to a gene; V was cut back by 6 bases and J by 1 base. CDR3 length equals 16 residues. In nucleotides, the CDR3 is TGTGCCAGCAGACTACACCCCGGGACAGGGAACACTGAAGCTTTCTTT. It encodes CASRLHPGTGNTEAFF.

A remark on this clone: Other nucleotide sequences in the sample specify the same CDR3. CDR3 in amino acids: CASSTPLAGETQYF. CDR3 nucleotide sequence: TGCGCCAGCAGCACACCACTAGCGGGAGAGACCCAGTACTTC. The J gene is TRBJ2-5, the V gene TRBV5-1; 9 bases agree with TRBD2. The germline CDR1 and CDR2 sequences are SGHRS and YFSETQ. Trimming at V came to 4 bases and at J to 4 bases, leaving 5 bases not matched to a gene. The CDR3 extends over 14 amino acids. Complete variable domain (other parts from reference TRBV5-1 and TRBJ2-5): KAGVTQTPRYLIKTRGQQVTLSCSPISGHRSVSWYQQTPGQGLQFLFEYFSETQRNKGNFPGRFSGRQFSNSRSEMNVSTLELGDSALYLCASSTPLAGETQYFGPGTRLLVL.

The chain combines TRBV15 with TRBJ2-4, with D maybe TRBD2 (5 bases). V was cut by 0 bases and J by 3 bases, with 12 bases left in between. The germline V gene has CDR1 LNHNV and CDR2 YYDKDF (reference sequence). This CDR3 has 16 amino acids. This chain's CDR3 is CATSREAVGFKNIQYF. In nucleotides, the CDR3 is TGTGCCACCAGCAGAGAAGCGGTCGGCTTCAAAAACATTCAGTACTTC.

The rearrangement uses TRBV9 and TRBJ2-3, with D maybe TRBD2 (5 bases). V shed 4 bases and J shed 1 base, with 19 bases lying between them. Germline lookup yields CDR1 SGDLS and CDR2 YYNGEE. The CDR3 sequence is 17 residues long. In nucleotides, the CDR3 is TGTGCCAGCAGCCACAGTCTTGAGGGTGGGGGCACAGATACGCAGTATTTT. It codes for CASSHSLEGGGTDTQYF.

The V gene is TRBV2, the J gene TRBJ1-5, with 7 bases lining up with TRBD1. Germline V gives CDR1 SNHLY, CDR2 FYNNEI. Trimming removed 4 bases from V and 2 bases from J; junction bases left unmatched: 8. The CDR3 contains 16 residues. CDR3 sequence reads: CASSVEGAVRNQPQHF. CDR3 in DNA: TGTGCCAGCAGTGTAGAGGGGGCCGTACGCAATCAGCCCCAGCATTTT.

The CDR3 is CASGPADRGNYGYTF. The CDR3 bases are TGTGCCAGCGGTCCGGCGGACAGGGGCAACTATGGCTACACCTTC. The chain employs TRBV3-1 (or the pseudogene TRBV3-2) and TRBJ1-2, with TRBD1 matching 9 bases. J gave up 2 bases and V 8 bases, and 9 bases lay outside the gene matches. Germline values: CDR1 LGHDT, CDR2 YNNKEL (reference sequence). CDR3 length: 15 residues.

This clone has only one observation. The chain links TRBV27 to TRBJ1-2; tentatively, D is TRBD1 (5 bases). This CDR3 spans 14 amino acids. V was shortened by 1 base and J by 7 bases, with 13 bases between the two germline ends. CDR1 is MNHEY and CDR2 is SMNVEV in the germline V gene (reference sequence). CDR3 DNA sequence: TGTGCCAGCAGTTTATTCGTAGGGGATAGTGGCTACACCTTC. This sequence encodes CASSLFVGDSGYTF.

This rearrangement joins TRBV20-1 to TRBJ1-4; TRBD1 is a possible D gene (6 bases). CDR1 is DFQATT and CDR2 is SNEGSKA in the germline V gene (reference sequence). The CDR3 covers 11 residues. Trimming removed 3 bases from V and 10 bases from J, with 9 bases in between. CDR3 sequence (DNA): TGCAGTGCTAGTGAGGGGGGAAAACTGTTTTTT. Translated: CSASEGGKLFF.

This clone showed up just once. This rearrangement joins TRBV28 to TRBJ1-1; weak D call: TRBD1 (5 bases). V was trimmed by 4 bases and J by 0 bases, leaving 12 bases between them. CDR1 is MDHEN, CDR2 SYDVKM, per germline. The CDR3 contains 15 residues. CDR3 protein: CASSSPTVLNTEAFF. The CDR3 DNA is TGTGCCAGCAGTTCCCCGACAGTTTTGAACACTGAAGCTTTCTTT.

In DNA form, the CDR3 reads TGTGCCAGCAGCGCCCATCAGGGAAGGGGGGATGAAAAACTGTTTTTT. Amino acids: CASSAHQGRGDEKLFF. The chain carries TRBV7-9 and TRBJ1-4, with D possibly being TRBD1 (6 bases). V gave up 5 bases and J gave up 6 bases, with 19 bases separating them. There are 16 residues in the CDR3. Germline CDR1 is SEHNR and CDR2 is FQNEAQ (reference sequence).

The chain recombines TRBV5-1 with TRBJ1-4, with D perhaps matching TRBD1 (5 bases). Trimming took 0 bases from V and 4 from J, leaving 7 bases between them. The CDR3 runs to 14 residues. CDR1 SGHRS and CDR2 YFSETQ come from the germline V gene. The DNA of the CDR3 is TGCGCCAGCAGCTTGGTTGGGGGTAATGAAAAACTGTTTTTT. Its protein product is CASSLVGGNEKLFF.